One sample yielded the 8 T cell receptor beta chains listed below, sequenced in a study of T-cell memory formation after mild COVID-19. TCRdb re-derived calls from the 5' RACE reads in MiXCR, one entry per CDR3 protein. The table has roughly 410,000 distinct CDR3 sequences, less than 25% seen once. The sequenced sample consisted of PBMCs or a T cell subset sorted from them (not recorded which). These receptors all come from an adult woman who had mild COVID-19 (a few samples of this study predate the infection). Cell type and time point are not known.

The chain uses TRBV20-1 and TRBJ1-5; D unresolved. Trimming stripped 0 bases from V and 5 bases from J, with 5 bases between. Germline CDR1 and CDR2: DFQATT and SNEGSKA (reference sequence). The CDR3 sequence is 12 residues long. The CDR3 is CSARDKDQPQHF. The CDR3 DNA reads as TGCAGTGCTAGAGATAAGGATCAGCCCCAGCATTTT.

This clonotype was observed a handful of times. This chain uses TRBV15 with TRBJ2-5; 9 bases align to TRBD2. After removal of 9 bases from V and 5 bases from J, the junction contained 7 bases not matched to a gene. The CDR3 runs to 13 residues. CDR1 is LNHNV, CDR2 YYDKDF, per germline (reference sequence). The DNA for the CDR3 is TGTGCCACGTCGATGAGCGGGGGGGAGACCCAGTACTTC. Translation: CATSMSGGETQYF. Filled out from reference TRBV15 and TRBJ2-5, the complete variable domain reads DAMVIQNPRYQVTQFGKPVTLSCSQTLNHNVMYWYQQKSSQAPKLLFHYYDKDFNNEADTPDNFQSRRPNTSFCFLDIRSPGLGDTAMYLCATSMSGGETQYFGPGTRLLVL.

This clonotype came up a few times. V gene TRBV12-3 or TRBV12-4 combines with J gene TRBJ2-3; TRBD2 agrees at 7 bases. The CDR3 spans 15 residues. V shed 2 bases, J shed 2 bases, and the junction held 4 bases outside the gene matches. The CDR3 DNA reads TGTGCCAGCAGTTTATCCAGCGGGATCACAGATACGCAGTATTTT. Its protein is CASSLSSGITDTQYF.

The chain recombines TRBV7-8 with TRBJ2-7, with TRBD2 matching 7 bases. J lost 2 bases, V lost 2 bases, and 9 bases had no gene match. The CDR3 contains 16 residues. The V gene's germline CDR1 is SGHVS and CDR2 FQNEAQ. CDR3 in amino acids: CASSLSHFSGAYEQYF. The CDR3 coding sequence is TGTGCCAGCAGCTTATCGCATTTCAGCGGGGCCTACGAGCAGTACTTC. Full variable domain (missing parts from reference TRBV7-8 and TRBJ2-7): GAGVSQSPRYKVAKRGQDVALRCDPISGHVSLFWYQQALGQGPEFLTYFQNEAQLDKSGLPSDRFFAERPEGSVSTLKIQRTQQEDSAVYLCASSLSHFSGAYEQYFGPGTRLTVT.

This chain joins TRBV7-9 and TRBJ2-1; the match to TRBD2 covers 10 bases. This CDR3 spans 16 amino acids. The J segment lost 10 bases and the V segment lost 4 bases, leaving 13 bases of the junction unmatched. Germline V CDR1 and CDR2: SEHNR, FQNEAQ (reference sequence). The CDR3 bases are TGTGCCAGCAGCTCCTCTGTAATAGCGGGAGGTCACGAGCAGTTCTTC. This codes for CASSSSVIAGGHEQFF.

This clonotype was observed at least ten times. The rearrangement joins TRBV11-2 to TRBJ2-3; D remains ambiguous. The V and J ends lost 5 bases and 2 bases respectively, with 8 bases between them. The CDR3 loop spans 13 amino acids. Germline V gene data show CDR1 as SGHAT and CDR2 as FQNNGV. The CDR3 is CASSPLYTDTQYF. CDR3 coding DNA: TGTGCCAGCAGCCCCCTTTACACAGATACGCAGTATTTT.

The CDR3 DNA sequence: TGTGCCTGGAGTCCACATCCCTACGAGCAGTACTTC. Translation: CAWSPHPYEQYF. The chain combines TRBV30 with TRBJ2-7; no clear D gene. V gave up 2 bases and J gave up 2 bases, with 7 bases separating them. This CDR3 contains 12 residues. The germline CDR1 and CDR2 sequences are GTSNPN and SVGIG (reference sequence). The whole variable domain, filled in from reference TRBV30 and TRBJ2-7, reads SQTIHQWPATLVQPVGSPLSLECTVEGTSNPNLYWYRQAAGRGLQLLFYSVGIGQISSEVPQNLSASRPQDRQFILSSKKLLLSDSGFYLCAWSPHPYEQYFGPGTRLTVT.

This clonotype was seen a few times. The gene calls are TRBV7-2 and TRBJ2-3; D may be TRBD1 (6 bases). Germline V gene lookup returns CDR1 SGHTA and CDR2 FQGNSA. The CDR3 is made up of 12 amino acids. With 5 bases removed from V and 8 bases from J, the gap between germline ends came to 11 bases. The DNA of the CDR3 is TGTGCCAGCAGCACAGGGTTGGTTACGCAGTATTTT. It yields the protein CASSTGLVTQYF.